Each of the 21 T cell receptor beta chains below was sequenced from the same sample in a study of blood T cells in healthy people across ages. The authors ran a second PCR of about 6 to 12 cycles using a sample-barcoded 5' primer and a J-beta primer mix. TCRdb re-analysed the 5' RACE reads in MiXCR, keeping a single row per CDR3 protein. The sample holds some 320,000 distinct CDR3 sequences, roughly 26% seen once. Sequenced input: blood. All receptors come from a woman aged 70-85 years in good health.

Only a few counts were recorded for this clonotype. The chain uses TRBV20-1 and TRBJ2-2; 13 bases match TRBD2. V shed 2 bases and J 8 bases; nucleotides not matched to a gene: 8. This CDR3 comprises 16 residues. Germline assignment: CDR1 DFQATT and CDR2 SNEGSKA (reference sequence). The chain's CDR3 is CSARSGLAGLAGELFF. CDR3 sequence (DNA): TGCAGTGCTAGATCGGGACTAGCGGGACTCGCGGGGGAGCTGTTTTTT.

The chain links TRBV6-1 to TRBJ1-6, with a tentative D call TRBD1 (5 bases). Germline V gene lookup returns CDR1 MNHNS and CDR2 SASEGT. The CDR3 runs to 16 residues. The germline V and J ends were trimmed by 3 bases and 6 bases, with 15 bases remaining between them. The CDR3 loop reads CASSDAPGRGNSPLHF. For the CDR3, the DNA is TGTGCCAGCAGTGACGCCCCGGGAAGGGGTAATTCACCCCTCCACTTT.

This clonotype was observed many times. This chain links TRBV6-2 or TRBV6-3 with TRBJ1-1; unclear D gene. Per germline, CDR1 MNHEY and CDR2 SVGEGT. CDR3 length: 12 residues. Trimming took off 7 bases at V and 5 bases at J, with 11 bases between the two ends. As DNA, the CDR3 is TGTGCCAGCACCAACACGGGTACTGAAGCTTTCTTT. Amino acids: CASTNTGTEAFF.

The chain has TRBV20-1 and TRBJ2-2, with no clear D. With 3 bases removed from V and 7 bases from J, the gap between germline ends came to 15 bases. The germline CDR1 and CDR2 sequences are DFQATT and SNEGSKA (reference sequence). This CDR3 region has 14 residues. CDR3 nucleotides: TGCAGTGCTAGCCTAGATCGGCGTGGCGGGGAGCTGTTTTTT. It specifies CSASLDRRGGELFF.

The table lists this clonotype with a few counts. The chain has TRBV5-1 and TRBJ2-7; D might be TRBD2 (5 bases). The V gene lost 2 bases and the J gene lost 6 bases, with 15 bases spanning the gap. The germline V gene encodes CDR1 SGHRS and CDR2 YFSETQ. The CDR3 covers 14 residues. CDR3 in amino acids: CASSFSGSEPEQYF. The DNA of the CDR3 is TGCGCCAGCAGCTTTAGTGGGAGCGAGCCCGAGCAGTACTTC.

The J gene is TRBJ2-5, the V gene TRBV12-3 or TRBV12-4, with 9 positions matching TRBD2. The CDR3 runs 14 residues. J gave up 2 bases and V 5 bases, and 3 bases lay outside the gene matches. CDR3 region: CASSRTSAQETQYF. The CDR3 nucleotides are TGTGCCAGCAGTCGGACTAGCGCACAAGAGACCCAGTACTTC.

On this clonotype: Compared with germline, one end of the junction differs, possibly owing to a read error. The CDR3 bases are TGTGCCAGCAGCTTCCAAGGAAGAGGGTTCTTC. Its translation: CASSFQGRGFF. The J gene is TRBJ2-5, the V gene TRBV7-2; D is perhaps TRBD2 (5 bases). CDR1 and CDR2 (germline): SGHTA, FQGNSA. This CDR3 comprises 11 residues.

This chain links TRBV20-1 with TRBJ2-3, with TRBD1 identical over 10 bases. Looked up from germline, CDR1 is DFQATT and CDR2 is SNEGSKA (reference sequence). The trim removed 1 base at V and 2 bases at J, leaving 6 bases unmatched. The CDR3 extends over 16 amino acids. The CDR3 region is CSARAHDRGLTDTQYF. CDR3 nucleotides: TGCAGTGCTAGAGCCCATGACAGGGGGCTCACAGATACGCAGTATTTT.

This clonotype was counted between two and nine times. The CDR3 spells CASPHGPKRGQYF. The CDR3 DNA sequence: TGTGCCAGCCCGCATGGCCCGAAGCGGGGCCAGTACTTC. The chain recombines TRBV6-6 with TRBJ2-5, with 7 positions matching TRBD2. CDR3 size: 13 residues. Germline V gene sequence: CDR1 MNHNY, CDR2 SVGAGI (reference sequence). Trimming at V came to 8 bases and at J to 10 bases, leaving 13 bases not matched to a gene.

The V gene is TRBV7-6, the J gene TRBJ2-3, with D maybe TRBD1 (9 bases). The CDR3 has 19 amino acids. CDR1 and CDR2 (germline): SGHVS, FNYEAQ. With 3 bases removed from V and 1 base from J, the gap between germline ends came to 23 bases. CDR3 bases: TGTGCCAGCAGCTTTTCGGACAGGGGAGGAGCGGGGGGCACAGATACGCAGTATTTT. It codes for CASSFSDRGGAGGTDTQYF. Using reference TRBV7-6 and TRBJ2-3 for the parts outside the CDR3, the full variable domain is GAGVSQSPRYKVTKRGQDVALRCDPISGHVSLYWYRQALGQGPEFLTYFNYEAQQDKSGLPNDRFSAERPEGSISTLTIQRTEQRDSAMYRCASSFSDRGGAGGTDTQYFGPGTRLTVL.

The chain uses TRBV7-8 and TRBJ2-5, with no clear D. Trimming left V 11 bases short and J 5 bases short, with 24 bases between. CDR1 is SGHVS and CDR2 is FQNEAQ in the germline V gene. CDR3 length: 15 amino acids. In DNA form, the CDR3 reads TGTGCCGGCACTCTGCCCCAGCCCCGTGGGGAGACCCAGTACTTC. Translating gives CAGTLPQPRGETQYF.

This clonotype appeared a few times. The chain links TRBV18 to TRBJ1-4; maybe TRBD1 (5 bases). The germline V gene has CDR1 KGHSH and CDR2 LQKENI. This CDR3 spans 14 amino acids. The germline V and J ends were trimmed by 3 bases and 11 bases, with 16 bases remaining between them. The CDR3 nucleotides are TGTGCCAGCTCACCCACTCTGGGGCGGGAGAAACTGTTTTTT. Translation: CASSPTLGREKLFF. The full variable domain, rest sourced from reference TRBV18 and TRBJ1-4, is NAGVMQNPRHLVRRRGQEARLRCSPMKGHSHVYWYRQLPEEGLKFMVYLQKENIIDESGMPKERFSAEFPKEGPSILRIQQVVRGDSAAYFCASSPTLGREKLFFGSGTQLSVL.

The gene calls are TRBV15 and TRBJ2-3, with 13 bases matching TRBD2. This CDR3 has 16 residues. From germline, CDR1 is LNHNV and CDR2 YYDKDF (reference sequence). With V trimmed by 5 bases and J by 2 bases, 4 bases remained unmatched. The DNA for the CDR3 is TGTGCCACCAGCCCCGGGACTAGCGGGGACACAGATACGCAGTATTTT. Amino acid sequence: CATSPGTSGDTDTQYF.

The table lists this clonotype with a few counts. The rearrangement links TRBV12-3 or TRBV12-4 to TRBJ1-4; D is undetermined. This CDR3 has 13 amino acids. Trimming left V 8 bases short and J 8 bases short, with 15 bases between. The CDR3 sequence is CASGSGLREKLFF. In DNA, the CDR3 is TGTGCCAGCGGGTCGGGGTTACGCGAAAAACTGTTTTTT.

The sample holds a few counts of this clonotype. CDR3: CASTSRGQPQHF. DNA of the CDR3: TGTGCCAGCACGTCCAGAGGTCAGCCCCAGCATTTT. This rearrangement joins TRBV28 to TRBJ1-5; no reliable D call. From germline, CDR1 is MDHEN and CDR2 SYDVKM. Trimming shortened V by 7 bases and J by 6 bases, and 10 bases separated the two germline ends. The CDR3 sequence is 12 residues long. The variable domain in full, with the rest retrieved from reference TRBV28 and TRBJ1-5, is DVKVTQSSRYLVKRTGEKVFLECVQDMDHENMFWYRQDPGLGLRLIYFSYDVKMKEKGDIPEGYSVSREKKERFSLILESASTNQTSMYLCASTSRGQPQHFGDGTRLSIL.

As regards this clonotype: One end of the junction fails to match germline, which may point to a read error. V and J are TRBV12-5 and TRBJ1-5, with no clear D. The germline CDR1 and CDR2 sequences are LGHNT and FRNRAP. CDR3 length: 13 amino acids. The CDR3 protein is CASGLEEAKPRHF. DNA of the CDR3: TGTGCTAGTGGTTTGGAAGAGGCCAAGCCCCGGCATTTT.

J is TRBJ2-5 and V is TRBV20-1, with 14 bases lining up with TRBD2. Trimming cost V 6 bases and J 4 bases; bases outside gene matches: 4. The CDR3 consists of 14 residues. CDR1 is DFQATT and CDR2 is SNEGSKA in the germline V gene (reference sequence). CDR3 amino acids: CSAVTSGRVETQYF. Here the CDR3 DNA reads TGCAGTGCGGTGACTAGCGGGAGGGTAGAGACCCAGTACTTC.

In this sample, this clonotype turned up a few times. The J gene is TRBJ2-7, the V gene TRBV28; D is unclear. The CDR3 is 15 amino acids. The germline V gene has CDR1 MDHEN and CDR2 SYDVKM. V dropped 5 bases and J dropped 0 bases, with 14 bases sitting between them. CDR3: CASSPPGASSYEQYF. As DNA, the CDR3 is TGTGCCAGCAGTCCGCCCGGAGCGAGCTCCTACGAGCAGTACTTC.

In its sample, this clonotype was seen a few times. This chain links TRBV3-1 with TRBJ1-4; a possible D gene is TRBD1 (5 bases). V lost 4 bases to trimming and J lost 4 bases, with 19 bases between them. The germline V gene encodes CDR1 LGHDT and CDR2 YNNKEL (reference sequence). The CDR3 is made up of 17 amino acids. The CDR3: CASSRDLSGRNNEKLFF. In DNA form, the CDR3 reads TGTGCCAGCAGCCGGGATTTATCGGGACGGAATAATGAAAAACTGTTTTTT. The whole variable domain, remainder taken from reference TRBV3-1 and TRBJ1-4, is DTAVSQTPKYLVTQMGNDKSIKCEQNLGHDTMYWYKQDSKKFLKIMFSYNNKELIINETVPNRFSPKSPDKAHLNLHINSLELGDSAVYFCASSRDLSGRNNEKLFFGSGTQLSVL.

The DNA of the CDR3 is TGCAGTGCTGCCCCAAGGACAGATACGCAGTATTTT. Translated: CSAAPRTDTQYF. This chain joins TRBV20-1 and TRBJ2-3, with unresolved D. The V gene lost 5 bases and the J gene lost 3 bases, with 9 bases spanning the gap. This CDR3 contains 12 residues. In germline, CDR1 is DFQATT, CDR2 SNEGSKA (reference sequence).

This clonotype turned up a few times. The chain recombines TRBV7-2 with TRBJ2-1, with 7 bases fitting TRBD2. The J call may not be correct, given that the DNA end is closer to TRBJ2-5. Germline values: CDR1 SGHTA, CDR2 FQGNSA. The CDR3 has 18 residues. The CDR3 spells CASSLAGRGGRGGETQYF. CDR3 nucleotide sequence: TGTGCCAGCAGCTTAGCGGGAAGGGGCGGGAGAGGTGGAGAGACCCAGTACTTC.